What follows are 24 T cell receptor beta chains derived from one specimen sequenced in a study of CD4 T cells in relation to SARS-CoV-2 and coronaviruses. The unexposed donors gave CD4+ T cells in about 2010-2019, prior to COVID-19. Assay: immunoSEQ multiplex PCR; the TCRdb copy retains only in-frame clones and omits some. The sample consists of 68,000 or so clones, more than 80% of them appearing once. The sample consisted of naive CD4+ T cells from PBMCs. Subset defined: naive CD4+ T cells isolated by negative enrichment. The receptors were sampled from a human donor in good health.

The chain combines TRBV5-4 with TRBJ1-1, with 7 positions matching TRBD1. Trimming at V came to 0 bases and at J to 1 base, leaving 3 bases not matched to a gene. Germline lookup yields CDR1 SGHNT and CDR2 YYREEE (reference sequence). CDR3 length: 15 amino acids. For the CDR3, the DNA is TGTGCCAGCAGCTTGGTGACAGGGACGAACACTGAAGCTTTCTTT. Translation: CASSLVTGTNTEAFF.

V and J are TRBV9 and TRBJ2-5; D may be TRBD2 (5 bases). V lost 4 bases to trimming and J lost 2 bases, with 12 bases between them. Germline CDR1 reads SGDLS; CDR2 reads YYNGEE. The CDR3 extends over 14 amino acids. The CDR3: CASSPRAKQETQYF. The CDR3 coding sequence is TGTGCCAGCAGCCCGCGGGCGAAGCAAGAGACCCAGTACTTC. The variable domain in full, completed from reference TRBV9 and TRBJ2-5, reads DSGVTQTPKHLITATGQRVTLRCSPRSGDLSVYWYQQSLDQGLQFLIQYYNGEERAKGNILERFSAQQFPDLHSELNLSSLELGDSALYFCASSPRAKQETQYFGPGTRLLVL.

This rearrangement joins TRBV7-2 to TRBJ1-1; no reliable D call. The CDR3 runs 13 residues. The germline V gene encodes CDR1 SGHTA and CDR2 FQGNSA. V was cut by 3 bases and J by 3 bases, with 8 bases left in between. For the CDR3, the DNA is TGTGCCAGCAGCTTTCTAGGGTACACTGAAGCTTTCTTT. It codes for CASSFLGYTEAFF.

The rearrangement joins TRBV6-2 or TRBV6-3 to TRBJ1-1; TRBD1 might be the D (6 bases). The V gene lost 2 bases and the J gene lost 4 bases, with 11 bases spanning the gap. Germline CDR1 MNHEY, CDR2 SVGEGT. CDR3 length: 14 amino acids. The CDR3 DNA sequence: TGTGCCAGCAGTTACGGAGGGGGAGTCACTGAAGCTTTCTTT. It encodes CASSYGGGVTEAFF.

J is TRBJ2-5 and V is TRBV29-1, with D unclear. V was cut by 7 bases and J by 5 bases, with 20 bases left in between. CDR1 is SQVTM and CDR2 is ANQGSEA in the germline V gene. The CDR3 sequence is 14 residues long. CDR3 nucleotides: TGCAGCGCCGCAAGAGACCGCAGCGCGGAGACCCAGTACTTC. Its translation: CSAARDRSAETQYF. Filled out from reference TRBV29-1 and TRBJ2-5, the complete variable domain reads SAVISQKPSRDICQRGTSLTIQCQVDSQVTMMFWYRQQPGQSLTLIATANQGSEATYESGFVIDKFPISRPNLTFSTLTVSNMSPEDSSIYLCSAARDRSAETQYFGPGTRLLVL.

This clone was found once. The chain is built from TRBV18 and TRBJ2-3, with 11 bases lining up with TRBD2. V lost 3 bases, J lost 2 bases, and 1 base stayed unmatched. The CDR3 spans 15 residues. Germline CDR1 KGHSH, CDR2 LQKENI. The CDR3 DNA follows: TGTGCCAGCTCACCGGGACTAGCGGCCACAGATACGCAGTATTTT. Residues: CASSPGLAATDTQYF.

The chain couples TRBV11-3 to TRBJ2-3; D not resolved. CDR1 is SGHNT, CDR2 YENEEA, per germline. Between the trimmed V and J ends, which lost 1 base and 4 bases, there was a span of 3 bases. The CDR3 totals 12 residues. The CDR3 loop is CASSLGADTQYF. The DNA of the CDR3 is TGTGCCAGCAGCTTAGGAGCAGATACGCAGTATTTT.

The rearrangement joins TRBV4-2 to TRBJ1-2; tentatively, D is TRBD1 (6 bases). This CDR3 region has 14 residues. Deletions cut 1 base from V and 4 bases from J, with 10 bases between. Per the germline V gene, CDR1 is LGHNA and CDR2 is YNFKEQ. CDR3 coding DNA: TGTGCCAGCAGCCAAGTTTCAGGGGCCTATGGCTACACCTTC. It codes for CASSQVSGAYGYTF.

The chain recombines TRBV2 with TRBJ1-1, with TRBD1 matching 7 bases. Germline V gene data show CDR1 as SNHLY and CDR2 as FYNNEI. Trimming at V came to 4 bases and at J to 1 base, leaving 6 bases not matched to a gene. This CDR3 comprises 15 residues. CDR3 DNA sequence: TGTGCCAGCAGTGTTCAGGGGGTGCGGAACACTGAAGCTTTCTTT. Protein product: CASSVQGVRNTEAFF.

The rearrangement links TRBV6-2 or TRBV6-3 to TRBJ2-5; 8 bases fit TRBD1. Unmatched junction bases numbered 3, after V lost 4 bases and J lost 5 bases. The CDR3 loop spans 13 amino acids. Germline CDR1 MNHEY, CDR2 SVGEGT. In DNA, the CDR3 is TGTGCCAGCAGTTCAGGGGGCGCGGAGACCCAGTACTTC. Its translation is CASSSGGAETQYF.

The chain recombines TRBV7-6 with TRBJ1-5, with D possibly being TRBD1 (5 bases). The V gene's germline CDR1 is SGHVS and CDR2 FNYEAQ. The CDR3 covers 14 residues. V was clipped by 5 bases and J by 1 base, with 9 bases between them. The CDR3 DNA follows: TGTGCCAGCAGCAGGGAGGGGAGCAATCAGCCCCAGCATTTT. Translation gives CASSREGSNQPQHF. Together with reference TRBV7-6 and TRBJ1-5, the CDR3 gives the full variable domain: GAGVSQSPRYKVTKRGQDVALRCDPISGHVSLYWYRQALGQGPEFLTYFNYEAQQDKSGLPNDRFSAERPEGSISTLTIQRTEQRDSAMYRCASSREGSNQPQHFGDGTRLSIL.

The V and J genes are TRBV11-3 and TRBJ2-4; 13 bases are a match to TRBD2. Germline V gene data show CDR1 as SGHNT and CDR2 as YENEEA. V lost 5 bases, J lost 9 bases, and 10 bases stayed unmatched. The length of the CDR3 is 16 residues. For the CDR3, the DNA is TGTGCCAGCAGCCCGGGACTAGCGGGGCCTGGAGTCATTCAGTACTTC. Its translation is CASSPGLAGPGVIQYF.

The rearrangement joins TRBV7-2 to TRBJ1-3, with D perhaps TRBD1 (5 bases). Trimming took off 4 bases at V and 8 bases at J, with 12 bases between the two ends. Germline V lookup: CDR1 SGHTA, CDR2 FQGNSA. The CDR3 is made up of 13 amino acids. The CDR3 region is CASSSGPRDTIYF. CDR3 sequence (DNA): TGTGCCAGCAGCTCGGGACCTCGGGACACCATATATTTT.

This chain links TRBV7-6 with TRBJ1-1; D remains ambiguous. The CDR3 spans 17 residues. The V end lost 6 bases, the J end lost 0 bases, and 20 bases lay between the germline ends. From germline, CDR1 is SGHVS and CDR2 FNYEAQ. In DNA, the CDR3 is TGTGCCAGCAGGGCACACTCTGCGGCACGCCTGAACACTGAAGCTTTCTTT. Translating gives CASRAHSAARLNTEAFF.

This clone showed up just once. The CDR3 region has the DNA TGTGCCAGCAGTTACGGGCCAGGGGGAAATTCACCCCTCCACTTT. Translated, it gives CASSYGPGGNSPLHF. The V gene is TRBV6-6, the J gene TRBJ1-6, with 7 positions matching TRBD1. The germline V gene has CDR1 MNHNY and CDR2 SVGAGI (reference sequence). CDR3 length equals 15 residues. With 2 bases clipped from V and 7 bases from J, the junction kept 5 bases outside the gene matches.

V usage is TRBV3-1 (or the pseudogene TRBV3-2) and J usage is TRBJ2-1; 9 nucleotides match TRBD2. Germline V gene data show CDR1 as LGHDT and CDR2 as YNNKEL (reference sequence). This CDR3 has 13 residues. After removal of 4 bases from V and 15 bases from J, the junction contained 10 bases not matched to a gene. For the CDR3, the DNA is TGTGCCAGCAGCCCCCGGAGTAGCGGGAGAGGGTTCTTC. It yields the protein CASSPRSSGRGFF.

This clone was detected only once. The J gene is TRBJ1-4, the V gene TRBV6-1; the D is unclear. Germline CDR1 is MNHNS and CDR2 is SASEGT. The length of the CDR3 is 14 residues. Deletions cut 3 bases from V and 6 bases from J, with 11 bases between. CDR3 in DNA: TGTGCCAGCAGTGATAGAGGGCTTGATGAAAAACTGTTTTTT. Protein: CASSDRGLDEKLFF.

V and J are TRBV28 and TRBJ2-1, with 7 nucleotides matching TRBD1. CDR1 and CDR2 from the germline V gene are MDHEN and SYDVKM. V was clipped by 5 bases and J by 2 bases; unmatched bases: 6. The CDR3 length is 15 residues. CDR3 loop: CASSRQGQTYNEQFF. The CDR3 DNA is TGTGCCAGCAGTCGACAGGGCCAAACCTACAATGAGCAGTTCTTC.

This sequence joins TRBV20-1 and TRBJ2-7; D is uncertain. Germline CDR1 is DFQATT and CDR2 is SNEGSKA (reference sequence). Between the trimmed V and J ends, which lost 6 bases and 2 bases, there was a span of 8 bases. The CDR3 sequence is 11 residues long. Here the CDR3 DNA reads TGCAGTGCGCCCGTAGCCTACGAGCAGTACTTC. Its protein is CSAPVAYEQYF.

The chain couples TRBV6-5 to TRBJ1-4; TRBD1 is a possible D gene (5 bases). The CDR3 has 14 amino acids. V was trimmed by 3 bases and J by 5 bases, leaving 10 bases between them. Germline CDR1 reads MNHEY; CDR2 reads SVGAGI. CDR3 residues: CASSYGGANEKLFF. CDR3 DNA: TGTGCCAGCAGTTATGGGGGAGCAAATGAAAAACTGTTTTTT.

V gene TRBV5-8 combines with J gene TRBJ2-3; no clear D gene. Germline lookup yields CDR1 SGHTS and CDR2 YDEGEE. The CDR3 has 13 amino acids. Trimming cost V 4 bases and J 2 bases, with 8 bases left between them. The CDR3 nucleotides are TGTGCCAGCAGCCATCAGAACACAGATACGCAGTATTTT. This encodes CASSHQNTDTQYF.

The CDR3 DNA sequence: TGTGCCAGCAGCGTAGCAGGGGCTGGGGCCAACGTCCTGACTTTC. Its protein product is CASSVAGAGANVLTF. The J gene is TRBJ2-6, the V gene TRBV9; tentatively, D is TRBD1 (6 bases). Trimming removed 0 bases at V and 2 bases at J, with 6 bases between. The CDR3 consists of 15 residues. The germline V gene has CDR1 SGDLS and CDR2 YYNGEE.

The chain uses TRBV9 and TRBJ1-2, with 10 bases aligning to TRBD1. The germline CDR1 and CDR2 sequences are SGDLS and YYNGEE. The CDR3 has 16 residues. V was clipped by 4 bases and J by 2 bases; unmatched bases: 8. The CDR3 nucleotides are TGTGCCAGCAGCCCTTCGACGACAGGGGGCAACTATGGCTACACCTTC. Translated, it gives CASSPSTTGGNYGYTF.

The CDR3 protein is CATRKTGGSTDYTF. For the CDR3, the DNA is TGTGCCACCAGAAAAACAGGGGGCAGCACGGACTACACCTTC. This chain links TRBV24-1 with TRBJ1-2; 9 nucleotides match TRBD1. Germline CDR1 reads KGHDR; CDR2 reads SFDVKD. There are 14 residues in the CDR3. V dropped 7 bases and J dropped 10; count of bases not matched to a gene: 12.